The clone carrying this TCR beta chain was picked up many times. The target antigen is unknown. This sample is part of a study of T cells in Graves' hyperthyroidism and ophthalmopathy. V lost 4 bases, J lost 0 bases, and 6 bases lay in between. The CDR3 contains 13 residues. Per germline, CDR1 GTSNPN and CDR2 SVGIG (reference sequence). Amplified regions were TCR beta CDR3 sequences from RNA transcripts. A first-round RT-PCR of the TCR CDR3 used the HTBI primer set. TCRdb passed the multiplex PCR reads through MiXCR, listing each CDR3 protein once. The table lists about 600,000 distinct CDR3 sequences, 13% to 15% of them singletons, with around 7% in the top ten. General study results and limits: Blood also held most thyroid clonotypes expanded beyond 0.001.

The TCR comes from a woman under 30 with Graves' ophthalmopathy. The genes are TRBV30 and TRBJ2-2, with D unresolved. Specimen: blood. CDR3 bases: TGTGCCTGGAAGTCGGCGAACACCGGGGAGCTGTTTTTT. Amino acid sequence: CAWKSANTGELFF.